The sequence of this T cell receptor beta chain was determined in a study of T cells in Graves' hyperthyroidism and ophthalmopathy. Overall study: Peripheral blood draws took place at initial diagnosis, ahead of any treatment.

Study conclusions and caveats: The model anticipated ophthalmopathy a median about six months pre-onset.

This clonotype appeared many times. No antigen is known for it. This CDR3 comprises 16 residues. Germline V gene lookup returns CDR1 DFQATT and CDR2 SNEGSKA (reference sequence). V was pared by 1 base and J by 2 bases, with 18 bases between. Amplification yielded TCR beta CDR3 regions, with RNA transcripts as the source. Using the HTBI primer set, a first-round RT-PCR was run on the TCR CDR3. A single record per CDR3 protein comes from TCRdb applying MiXCR to the multiplex PCR reads. This table holds 490,000 or so distinct CDR3 sequences, around 16% found once. The rearrangement uses TRBV20-1 and TRBJ2-7; D is possibly TRBD2 (7 bases). The sequence was collected from a woman in her thirties with Graves' ophthalmopathy. Sequencing was carried out using blood. The CDR3 DNA sequence: TGCAGTGCTAGAGGGAGGACTAGGGGGACTACCTACGAGCAGTACTTC. This translates into CSARGRTRGTTYEQYF.